This TCR beta chain was retrieved from a study of metastatic and nonmetastatic thyroid tumors. This CDR3 has 17 amino acids. In germline, CDR1 is LNHDA, CDR2 SQIVND (reference sequence). The V and J ends lost 7 bases and 5 bases, in that order; junction bases with no gene match: 11. Study results and limitations: The reported finding was significantly higher TCR beta diversity in malignant thyroid tumors relative to benign nodules, in blood and tumor.

Before thyroid surgery, none of the patients had received any treatment. This clone occurred many times. Its antigen is currently unknown. TCRdb ran MiXCR on the PCR reads. The profile covers approximately 20,000 clones, with about 15% appearing a single time and about 19% taken by the ten largest. The receptor comes from a female donor with papillary thyroid cancer or a benign thyroid nodule (not recorded which). Some clones in this sample may be carry-over from other donors' samples. This chain links TRBV19 with TRBJ2-1; 13 nucleotides align to TRBD2. Sequencing was done on a sample of blood. CDR3 DNA sequence: TGTGCCAGTACCCTCACTGCCGGGACTAGCGGGAACAATGAGCAGTTCTTC. This translates into CASTLTAGTSGNNEQFF.